The TCR beta chain under discussion was sequenced for a study of blood T cell repertoires in COVID-19. Study overall: Sample material is recorded as cDNA or gDNA derived from T cells, B-cell-depleted T cells, or PBMCs.

Method: immunoSEQ multiplex PCR; TCRdb's copy keeps in-frame clones and lacks some. This table holds 130,000 to 150,000 clones, about 76% found once. CDR1 and CDR2 (germline): LGHDT, YNNKEL (reference sequence). CDR3 length equals 12 residues. Trimming stripped 8 bases from V and 1 base from J, with 8 bases between. The sequence was collected from a woman aged 65 to 85 with COVID-19, enrolled during active disease. J is TRBJ1-1 and V is TRBV3-1 (or the pseudogene TRBV3-2), with D possibly matching TRBD1 (6 bases). The sample was peripheral blood. The DNA of the CDR3 is TGTGCCAGCGGACAGACGAACACTGAAGCTTTCTTT. Amino acids: CASGQTNTEAFF.